This T cell receptor (beta chain) was retrieved from a study of blood T cell repertoires in COVID-19. Whole-study context: The study drew acute and convalescent COVID-19 samples from the United States, Italy and Spain. Nucleic acid was either cDNA or gDNA, and it came from T cells, B-cell-depleted T cells, or PBMCs.

Trimming took 2 bases from V and 0 from J, leaving 10 bases between them. The germline V gene has CDR1 GTSNPN and CDR2 SVGIG (reference sequence). CDR3 length: 15 residues. Patients in Seattle were enrolled during active infection, then followed longitudinally. In the authors' workflow: The assay estimated nucleated cells by amplifying reference gene primers. TCRdb keeps only in-frame clones here, not all; method: immunoSEQ multiplex PCR. The D gene and trimming were derived from the DNA, and the V and J assignments and clone size from that table. The sample holds a few hundred thousand clones, roughly four fifths seen once.

The chain has TRBV30 and TRBJ1-4, with TRBD1 as a possible D gene (5 bases). Sequenced: peripheral blood. The TCR sequence derives from a woman in her sixties or seventies with COVID-19, enrolled during active disease. The DNA for the CDR3 is TGTGCCTGGAGTTGGGGGGTTGCAACTAATGAAAAACTGTTTTTT. The encoded protein is CAWSWGVATNEKLFF.